The 4 T cell receptor beta chains below all came from one sample that was sequenced in a study of spatial heterogeneity in lung cancer. TCRdb re-called the 5' RACE reads through MiXCR, storing one row per CDR3 protein. The sample shows 40,000 to 55,000 distinct CDR3 sequences, roughly an eighth of them seen only once. Specified time point: sample taken at primary tumor resection. Unsorted whole RNA samples from tumor, nontumor lung or frozen PBMC were sequenced. Sequenced here: PBMCs, sampled at surgery. These receptors were taken from a male donor with early-stage non-small cell lung cancer.

V gene TRBV20-1 combines with J gene TRBJ2-5, with 7 positions matching TRBD2. In germline, CDR1 is DFQATT, CDR2 SNEGSKA (reference sequence). With V trimmed by 1 base and J by 5 bases, 1 base remained unmatched. CDR3 length: 12 amino acids. The CDR3: CSARVLAETQYF. CDR3 nucleotide sequence: TGCAGTGCTAGAGTACTAGCGGAGACCCAGTACTTC.

The V and J genes are TRBV3-1 and TRBJ2-5; D possibly corresponds to TRBD1 (7 bases). The V end lost 3 bases, the J end lost 7 bases, and 15 bases lay between the germline ends. Germline CDR1 is LGHDT and CDR2 is YNNKEL (reference sequence). This CDR3 comprises 14 residues. The CDR3 protein is CASSQAGQQATQYF. The CDR3 nucleotides read TGTGCCAGCAGCCAGGCGGGACAGCAGGCGACCCAGTACTTC.

This clonotype was seen a handful of times. The CDR3 reads CASTIHGGRGINFYNEQFF. Here the CDR3 DNA reads TGTGCCAGCACCATACATGGGGGACGGGGGATCAACTTCTACAATGAGCAGTTCTTC. The chain is built from TRBV6-5 and TRBJ2-1; maybe TRBD2 (6 bases). The CDR3 contains 19 residues. Germline CDR1 MNHEY, CDR2 SVGAGI. Trimming took off 7 bases at V and 3 bases at J, with 28 bases between the two ends.

This clonotype was counted between two and nine times. The chain joins TRBV7-9 to TRBJ1-6; a weak D match, TRBD1 (6 bases). The CDR3 sequence is 14 residues long. Germline values: CDR1 SEHNR, CDR2 FQNEAQ (reference sequence). The V end lost 6 bases, the J end lost 7 bases, and 13 bases lay between the germline ends. The CDR3 bases are TGTGCCAGCAGTTACCAGGGGCGCAATTCACCCCTCCACTTT. Translation gives CASSYQGRNSPLHF.